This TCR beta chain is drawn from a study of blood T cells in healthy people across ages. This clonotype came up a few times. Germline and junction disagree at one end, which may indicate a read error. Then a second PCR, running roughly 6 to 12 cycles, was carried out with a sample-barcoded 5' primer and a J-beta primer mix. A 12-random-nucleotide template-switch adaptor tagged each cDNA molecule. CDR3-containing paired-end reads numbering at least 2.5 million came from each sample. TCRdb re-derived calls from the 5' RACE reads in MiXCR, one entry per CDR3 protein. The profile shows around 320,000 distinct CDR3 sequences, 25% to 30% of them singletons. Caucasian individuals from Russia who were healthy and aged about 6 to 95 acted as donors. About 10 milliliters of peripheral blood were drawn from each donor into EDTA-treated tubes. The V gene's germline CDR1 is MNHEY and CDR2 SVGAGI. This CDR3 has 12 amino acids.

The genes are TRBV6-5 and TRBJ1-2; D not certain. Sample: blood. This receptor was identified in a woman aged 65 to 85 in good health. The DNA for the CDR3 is TGTGCCAGCAGGCAGATTAACTATGGCTACGCCTTC. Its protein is CASRQINYGYAF.